This T cell receptor (beta chain) was identified during a study of T cells in Graves' hyperthyroidism and ophthalmopathy. Whole-study findings and limits: Ophthalmopathy was distinguished from stable hyperthyroidism by 13 V-J signatures.

From RNA transcripts, TCR beta CDR3 regions were amplified. A set of HTBI primers served as the primers for a first-round RT-PCR of the TCR CDR3. Via MiXCR, TCRdb re-called the multiplex PCR reads, giving one row per CDR3 protein. This sample has hundreds of thousands of distinct CDR3 sequences, with approximately 14% found just once. This CDR3 comprises 15 residues. The junction had 8 bases not matched to a gene; V was cut back by 5 bases and J by 8 bases. CDR1 is PRHDT, CDR2 FYEKMQ, per germline (reference sequence). Exclusions: uncontrolled infection, other autoimmune disease, pregnancy, lactation. Each 10 ml fresh peripheral blood draw supplied the PBMCs. This clonotype was counted many times. Its cognate antigen is unknown.

This clonotype was obtained from a woman aged 18-30 years with Graves' hyperthyroidism. The sample consisted of blood. This chain uses TRBV13 with TRBJ1-4; 10 bases fit TRBD1. CDR3 protein: CASSLAGTGVEKLFF. The CDR3 DNA is TGTGCCAGCAGCCTGGCCGGGACAGGGGTAGAAAAACTGTTTTTT.